The entry that follows covers one T cell receptor beta chain sequence. Its binding antigen is unknown. The input lacks base qualities; no much larger clone sits a single base away. CD8 naive samples consisted of CD45RO-negative cells that were positively selected for CCR7, yielding a CD45RA+CCR7+ population without TemRA cells. The donors were healthy, HIV-negative adults who had no recently reported acute infections or vaccinations. Only Caucasian adults living in Nashville, Tennessee, USA were represented among the donors. After blood collection by leukapheresis, PBMCs were isolated using Ficoll-Histopaque density gradient centrifugation and then cryopreserved in the vapor phase of liquid nitrogen. Analytical flow cytometry was used to check the purity and quantity of each magnetically sorted T cell population. Each sorted fraction had its genomic DNA isolated and then quantified by UV absorbance on a Nanodrop 2000c.

TCR CDR3 regions were amplified from genomic DNA by multiplex PCR using the deep immunoSEQ assay. For each cell subset, the extracted genomic DNA was distributed evenly across all wells of several immunoSEQ 96-well plates, and each plate served as one replicate. For sorted subsets, roughly 0.2 ug genomic DNA, equal to about 30,000 T cell genomes, was loaded into each replicate PCR. The purified libraries were quantified using a Qubit 3.0 fluorometer, sized with a Bioanalyzer 2100, and then quantified again using the KAPA Library Quantification kit. Every immunoSEQ 96-well plate was sequenced on a separate single-read 150-cycle Illumina NextSeq 550 flow cell. Processing in the source paper ran as follows. Because only junctional sequences without quality scores were contained in the immunoSEQ output, filtering matching that applied to full-length reads could not be performed. To assign V/J genes and CDR3, sequences were annotated against IMGT germline references using PyIR, a Python wrapper for IgBLAST v1.9. Any read was removed if the V/J assignment was weak (E-value above 1e-6), the CDR3 was missing, or the read contained stop codons, out-of-frame junctions, or ambiguous translated residues. V3J clonotypes were defined as sequences sharing an identical inferred V gene, J gene, and CDR3 amino acid sequence. Percentage overlap between repertoires was computed as shared unique clonotypes divided by the size of the smaller repertoire. Three approaches were used to assess repertoire richness: RTK rarefaction, the Chao1 estimator, and Recon v2.1 estimates of unobserved clonotypes. Generation probabilities were computed with OLGA for all TCRbeta clonotypes obtained by the gDNA method from several donors. In TCRdb, the immuneACCESS table is reduced to in-frame sequences with V and J assigned. These tables do not hold every clone; where another copy was compared, an unresolved V gene accounts for under half, and the others remain unexplained. Clone size and the V and J calls come from that table; the DNA yielded D and trimming. This sample comprises around 2.1 million clones, approximately 94% of them detected only once. Around 1.7% of the sample is held by the ten biggest clonotypes.

The data were obtained in a study of shared clonotypes between healthy human individuals (dated by TCRdb to 2018 to 2020). With respect to the entire study: A couple of women and three men aged 18 to 49 years were included in the cohort. To estimate repertoire size and how much clonotype sharing occurs between individuals, the study deeply sequenced the blood TCR repertoires of five healthy adults. For each donor, CD4 naive and CD4 memory were each given three plates, CD8 naive was given two plates, and CD8 memory was given one plate. Different laboratories and diverse techniques were used to prepare libraries and sequence TCR repertoires, to increase sequencing depth and limit assay-specific biases. Each donor's leukapheresis produced roughly between about 0.9 and 9.5 billion PBMCs. Results and caveats for the whole study, not just this receptor: Sharing across a handful of donors was observed for approximately 5% of naive CD4, over 3% of naive CD8, 2.3% of memory CD4, and about 0.4% of memory CD8 clonotypes. Pairwise subsampling led to the expectation that sequencing depth would affect the degree of clonotype sharing among donors. Sampling was restricted to blood, and TCR repertoires in tissues likely differ from the TCR repertoires found in blood. The small number of donors limited the genetic and exposure-history diversity represented. Rarefaction of sorted-subset datasets indicated incomplete sequencing despite the large sequencing depth. Naive subsets generally had larger estimated clonotype richness than memory subsets. Clonotypes shared by all four sorted-subset donors showed higher generation probabilities than non-shared clonotypes.

Spanning cysteine to phenylalanine, the CDR3 consists of 14 amino acids. CDR3 DNA is the only sequence kept; it has 42 bases, read in frame from the first base. Via the germline V gene, CDR1 is SGHDT and CDR2 YYEEEE. V is pared back by 4 bases and J by 5 bases, with 13 bases lying between the germline termini. Material: naive CD8+ T cells from PBMCs. What this sample's cell subset or site label stands for: CD45RA+CCR7+. The TCR comes from a man younger than 35 in good health. Some clones in this sample may be carry-over from other donors' samples. The rearranged chain carries TRBV5-6 and TRBJ2-1; D gene: possibly TRBD2, on 5 matching bases. The CDR3 protein sequence reads: CASSPGGSDNEQFF. DNA sequence: TGTGCCAGCAGCCCCGGCGGGTCGGACAATGAGCAGTTCTTC.